Presented here are 23 T cell receptor beta chains from one specimen sequenced in a study of shared clonotypes between healthy human individuals. CD8 cells regarded as naive lacked CD45RO, were positively chosen for CCR7, and omitted terminally differentiated effector memory CD45RA+ cells. Assay: immunoSEQ multiplex PCR; the TCRdb copy retains only in-frame clones and omits some. The sample has about 1,800,000 clones, approximately 95% seen once. Sequenced sample: naive CD8+ T cells sorted from blood. Receptors originate from a man younger than 35 in good health.

The chain uses TRBV13 and TRBJ2-3, with TRBD2 identical over 8 bases. Trimming at V came to 3 bases and at J to 3 bases, leaving 5 bases not matched to a gene. The CDR3 covers 15 residues. Germline loops: CDR1 PRHDT, CDR2 FYEKMQ (reference sequence). DNA for the CDR3: TGTGCCAGCAGCTTGGGTAGCGGGATAACAGATACGCAGTATTTT. This codes for CASSLGSGITDTQYF.

The chain has TRBV27 and TRBJ2-7, with 7 positions matching TRBD1. Trimming took 5 bases from V and 2 from J; bases not matched to a gene: 6. This CDR3 is 14 amino acids long. CDR1 MNHEY and CDR2 SMNVEV come from the germline V gene (reference sequence). DNA of the CDR3: TGTGCCAGCAGTACACTCGGGACAGCCTACGAGCAGTACTTC. This gives the protein CASSTLGTAYEQYF.

The V gene is TRBV27, the J gene TRBJ1-1, with D unresolved. Per the germline V gene, CDR1 is MNHEY and CDR2 is SMNVEV (reference sequence). The CDR3 covers 17 residues. Trimming pared 5 bases from V and 3 bases from J, leaving 22 bases between. Here the CDR3 reads CASSISPVGLIDTEAFF. The CDR3 coding sequence is TGTGCCAGCAGTATCAGCCCAGTAGGTCTGATTGACACTGAAGCTTTCTTT.

V is TRBV5-1 and J is TRBJ2-1; D ambiguous. The CDR3 contains 14 residues. Trimming shortened V by 5 bases and J by 1 base, and 10 bases separated the two germline ends. Germline values: CDR1 SGHRS, CDR2 YFSETQ. This chain's CDR3 is CASRALTSYNEQFF. As DNA, the CDR3 is TGCGCCAGCAGGGCCCTCACTTCCTACAATGAGCAGTTCTTC.

This clone has a single count. This sequence joins TRBV5-8 and TRBJ2-5, with unresolved D. The germline CDR1 and CDR2 sequences are SGHTS and YDEGEE. The length of the CDR3 is 14 residues. Trimming took off 0 bases at V and 4 bases at J, with 10 bases between the two ends. CDR3 region: CASSLVTVPETQYF. Written as DNA, the CDR3 is TGTGCCAGCAGCTTGGTAACGGTACCAGAGACCCAGTACTTC.

The chain carries TRBV29-1 and TRBJ2-1; D gene uncertain. The germline V and J ends were trimmed by 6 bases and 3 bases, with 15 bases remaining between them. Germline V gene sequence: CDR1 SQVTM, CDR2 ANQGSEA. The CDR3 spans 14 residues. This chain's CDR3 is CSVTDGWFYNEQFF. The CDR3 DNA sequence: TGCAGCGTGACGGACGGGTGGTTCTACAATGAGCAGTTCTTC.

The V call is TRBV30, the J call TRBJ2-2; tentatively, D is TRBD1 (6 bases). The CDR3 runs to 15 residues. With 0 bases removed from V and 4 bases from J, the gap between germline ends came to 12 bases. Germline CDR1 is GTSNPN and CDR2 is SVGIG (reference sequence). CDR3 bases: TGTGCCTGGAGTGTATTGGGACACCTCACCGGGGAGCTGTTTTTT. Its translation: CAWSVLGHLTGELFF.

The DNA for the CDR3 is TGTGCCTGGAGTAGGGCGTACGAGCAGTACTTC. As protein: CAWSRAYEQYF. This rearrangement joins TRBV30 to TRBJ2-7; D is unclear. The V gene lost 2 bases and the J gene lost 4 bases, with 6 bases spanning the gap. This CDR3 is built from 11 residues. Germline loops: CDR1 GTSNPN, CDR2 SVGIG (reference sequence). Supplemented by reference TRBV30 and TRBJ2-7, the full variable domain reads SQTIHQWPATLVQPVGSPLSLECTVEGTSNPNLYWYRQAAGRGLQLLFYSVGIGQISSEVPQNLSASRPQDRQFILSSKKLLLSDSGFYLCAWSRAYEQYFGPGTRLTVT.

As concerns this clone: The sample holds other DNA sequences that translate to the same CDR3. This sequence joins TRBV4-1 and TRBJ1-5; D call uncertain. The ends were cut back, 1 base at V and 0 bases at J, with 7 bases in the middle. The CDR3 loop spans 15 amino acids. Germline CDR1 reads MGHRA; CDR2 reads YSYEKL. The CDR3 here is CASSQGPYSNQPQHF. In DNA form, the CDR3 reads TGCGCCAGCAGCCAAGGACCGTATAGCAATCAGCCCCAGCATTTT.

The CDR3 spells CASSETAVSNQPQHF. The CDR3 nucleotides read TGTGCCAGCAGTGAAACGGCGGTTAGCAATCAGCCCCAGCATTTT. V gene TRBV2 combines with J gene TRBJ1-5; D not resolved. The CDR3 covers 15 residues. Germline V gives CDR1 SNHLY, CDR2 FYNNEI. The ends were cut back, 2 bases at V and 0 bases at J, with 8 bases in the middle.

On this clone itself: This same CDR3 is encoded by further DNA sequences in the sample. The chain recombines TRBV9 with TRBJ2-3, with unresolved D. Trimming pared 4 bases from V and 0 bases from J, leaving 3 bases between. The CDR3 loop spans 12 amino acids. Germline CDR1 reads SGDLS; CDR2 reads YYNGEE. The CDR3 coding sequence is TGTGCCAGCAGCCCCAGCACAGATACGCAGTATTTT. Translation gives CASSPSTDTQYF.

The V call is TRBV7-8, the J call TRBJ2-3; 11 positions match TRBD2. Germline V lookup: CDR1 SGHVS, CDR2 FQNEAQ. CDR3 length equals 16 residues. J was trimmed by 4 bases and V by 1 base; bases with no gene match: 4. CDR3: CASSLGLAGFADTQYF. DNA of the CDR3: TGTGCCAGCAGCTTAGGACTAGCGGGGTTTGCAGATACGCAGTATTTT.

The chain is built from TRBV7-3 and TRBJ2-1; D remains unclear. The CDR3 consists of 13 residues. The V gene lost 5 bases and the J gene lost 4 bases, with 9 bases spanning the gap. The germline V gene encodes CDR1 SGHTA and CDR2 FQGTGA. The CDR3 loop reads CASSIDGYNEQFF. CDR3 DNA: TGTGCCAGCAGCATTGACGGGTACAATGAGCAGTTCTTC. Supplemented by reference TRBV7-3 and TRBJ2-1, the full variable domain reads GAGVSQTPSNKVTEKGKYVELRCDPISGHTALYWYRQSLGQGPEFLIYFQGTGAADDSGLPNDRFFAVRPEGSVSTLKIQRTERGDSAVYLCASSIDGYNEQFFGPGTRLTVL.

This sequence joins TRBV6-5 and TRBJ2-2; TRBD1 might be the D (5 bases). Per germline, CDR1 MNHEY and CDR2 SVGAGI. The germline V and J ends were trimmed by 6 bases and 3 bases, with 14 bases remaining between them. The CDR3 covers 15 residues. CDR3 nucleotides: TGTGCCAGCAGCCCAGTCCAGGGTTACACCGGGGAGCTGTTTTTT. Translation: CASSPVQGYTGELFF.

As regards this clone: The sample contains more than one DNA sequence encoding this CDR3. This chain connects TRBV11-2 to TRBJ2-1; D gene unclear. The CDR3 has 12 amino acids. Deletions cut 0 bases from V and 8 bases from J, with 5 bases between. Germline CDR1 is SGHAT and CDR2 is FQNNGV. This CDR3 is CASSLDRYEQFF. DNA for the CDR3: TGTGCCAGCAGCTTAGATCGCTATGAGCAGTTCTTC.

As concerns this clone: The same CDR3 is also encoded by other DNA sequences in this sample. V and J are TRBV4-3 and TRBJ2-7; no definite D call. CDR1 and CDR2 from the germline V gene are LGHNA and YSLEER. The CDR3 has 13 residues. Trimming took 1 base from V and 1 from J, leaving 5 bases between them. The CDR3 reads CASSQGRSYEQYF. CDR3 DNA sequence: TGCGCCAGCAGCCAAGGACGTTCCTACGAGCAGTACTTC.

The chain has TRBV4-1 and TRBJ2-3; weak D call: TRBD2 (5 bases). The length of the CDR3 is 15 residues. Trimming took off 0 bases at V and 4 bases at J, with 11 bases between the two ends. CDR1 and CDR2 from the germline V gene are MGHRA and YSYEKL. The CDR3 loop is CASSQDGRPSDTQYF. The CDR3 DNA reads TGCGCCAGCAGCCAAGATGGGAGACCCTCAGATACGCAGTATTTT.

The chain links TRBV7-9 to TRBJ2-3, with 12 bases identical to TRBD2. V gave up 5 bases and J gave up 1 base; unmatched junction bases: 7. The CDR3 has 17 amino acids. Germline V gene data show CDR1 as SEHNR and CDR2 as FQNEAQ (reference sequence). This CDR3 is CASSNRLAGDRTDTQYF. In DNA form, the CDR3 reads TGTGCCAGCAGCAATAGACTAGCGGGGGACCGCACAGATACGCAGTATTTT.

CDR3 DNA: TGCGCCAGCAGCTCCTCGGACGGAAACATTCAGTACTTC. This sequence encodes CASSSSDGNIQYF. The rearrangement links TRBV5-1 to TRBJ2-4; D uncertain. The CDR3 has 13 residues. V was shortened by 3 bases and J by 6 bases, with 10 bases between the two germline ends. Germline CDR1 reads SGHRS; CDR2 reads YFSETQ. The variable domain in full, completed from reference TRBV5-1 and TRBJ2-4, reads KAGVTQTPRYLIKTRGQQVTLSCSPISGHRSVSWYQQTPGQGLQFLFEYFSETQRNKGNFPGRFSGRQFSNSRSEMNVSTLELGDSALYLCASSSSDGNIQYFGAGTRLSVL.

V gene TRBV29-1 combines with J gene TRBJ2-3, with 9 bases fitting TRBD2. Germline V gene sequence: CDR1 SQVTM, CDR2 ANQGSEA. With 7 bases clipped from V and 3 bases from J, the junction kept 11 bases outside the gene matches. This CDR3 is 15 amino acids long. Written as DNA, the CDR3 is TGCAGCGCTGACGGGGATAGCGGGAGAACAGATACGCAGTATTTT. This gives the protein CSADGDSGRTDTQYF.

This chain connects TRBV7-8 to TRBJ2-5; the D gene is possibly TRBD1 (6 bases). V was shortened by 1 base and J by 5 bases, with 26 bases between the two germline ends. This CDR3 is built from 19 residues. CDR1 and CDR2 from the germline V gene are SGHVS and FQNEAQ. DNA for the CDR3: TGTGCCAGCAGCTTAGAGATGTTGGGGGCGACCTTACCTGGGGAGACCCAGTACTTC. Protein sequence: CASSLEMLGATLPGETQYF.

V gene TRBV5-5 combines with J gene TRBJ2-2; 9 bases map to TRBD2. V lost 6 bases, J lost 7 bases, and 13 bases stayed unmatched. The CDR3 is 16 residues long. Per germline, CDR1 SGHKS and CDR2 YYEKEE (reference sequence). The CDR3 loop is CASTGVTTTSGGELFF. The CDR3, as DNA: TGTGCCAGCACCGGGGTCACGACGACTAGCGGCGGGGAGCTGTTTTTT.

The chain employs TRBV14 and TRBJ2-3; TRBD2 aligns across 7 bases. V dropped 4 bases and J dropped 0; count of bases not matched to a gene: 7. This CDR3 has 16 residues. Germline CDR1 reads SGHDN; CDR2 reads FVKESK. CDR3 sequence: CASSPEREWSTDTQYF. In DNA form, the CDR3 reads TGTGCCAGCAGCCCGGAGCGGGAATGGAGCACAGATACGCAGTATTTT.